The 19 T cell receptor beta chains presented below share a single source sample, sequenced in a study of technical replicates of blood from a handful of donors. Produced via immunoSEQ multiplex PCR; TCRdb's table is partial and in-frame only. The sample includes 85,000 to 100,000 clones, approximately 95% of them seen just once. Material for sequencing was T cells isolated from PBMCs. These receptors originate from a human donor in good health.

The chain links TRBV4-2 to TRBJ2-1; a possible D gene is TRBD1 (6 bases). V dropped 2 bases and J dropped 5 bases, with 16 bases sitting between them. The CDR3 length is 16 residues. Germline assignment: CDR1 LGHNA and CDR2 YNFKEQ. The CDR3, as DNA: TGTGCCAGCAGCCAAACCGGGACACTTTACAACAATGAGCAGTTCTTC. It yields the protein CASSQTGTLYNNEQFF.

J is TRBJ2-7 and V is TRBV5-5; 10 bases are shared with TRBD1. The CDR3 is 17 amino acids. Germline V gives CDR1 SGHKS, CDR2 YYEKEE (reference sequence). V lost 1 base to trimming and J lost 0 bases; unmatched junction nucleotides: 7. The CDR3 coding sequence is TGTGCCAGCAGCTTGAGGGGACAGGGGTTTGACTCCTACGAGCAGTACTTC. It is translated as CASSLRGQGFDSYEQYF. Filled out from reference TRBV5-5 and TRBJ2-7, the complete variable domain reads DAGVTQSPTHLIKTRGQQVTLRCSPISGHKSVSWYQQVLGQGPQFIFQYYEKEERGRGNFPDRFSARQFPNYSSELNVNALLLGDSALYLCASSLRGQGFDSYEQYFGPGTRLTVT.

As regards this clone: Germline and junction disagree at one end, which may indicate a read error. The J gene is TRBJ1-1, the V gene TRBV6-1; tentative D call: TRBD1 (5 bases). The CDR3 consists of 11 residues. Germline V gives CDR1 MNHNS, CDR2 SASEGT. CDR3 in DNA: TGTGCCAGCAGTGAAGCGCCAAGGGGCTCTTTT. Residues: CASSEAPRGSF.

This clone was seen a single time. The rearrangement joins TRBV6-5 to TRBJ2-5; D is possibly TRBD2 (6 bases). V lost 2 bases and J lost 1, with 14 bases in between. The CDR3 covers 16 residues. CDR1 is MNHEY, CDR2 SVGAGI, per germline. CDR3 protein: CASSYGGVGIQETQYF. CDR3 nucleotides: TGTGCCAGCAGTTACGGAGGGGTCGGGATCCAAGAGACCCAGTACTTC.

The CDR3 DNA reads as TGTGCCAGCACCGGGACAGGGTCCTCTGGAAACACCATATATTTT. This gives the protein CASTGTGSSGNTIYF. The rearrangement links TRBV6-6 to TRBJ1-3, with 9 bases matching TRBD1. Trimming at V came to 7 bases and at J to 0 bases, leaving 4 bases not matched to a gene. Germline lookup yields CDR1 MNHNY and CDR2 SVGAGI (reference sequence). There are 15 residues in the CDR3.

The gene calls are TRBV11-3 and TRBJ2-1; TRBD2 might be the D (6 bases). The CDR3 consists of 14 residues. Germline V gives CDR1 SGHNT, CDR2 YENEEA. Trimming took off 8 bases at V and 10 bases at J, with 21 bases between the two ends. The CDR3 reads CASQGGARAGEQFF. CDR3 in DNA: TGTGCCAGCCAAGGCGGGGCCCGCGCTGGGGAGCAGTTCTTC.

V is TRBV27 and J is TRBJ2-1; a weak D match, TRBD2 (6 bases). Germline V gene lookup returns CDR1 MNHEY and CDR2 SMNVEV (reference sequence). The CDR3 sequence is 15 residues long. Trimming left V 3 bases short and J 0 bases short, with 9 bases between. Here the CDR3 reads CASSLEGSSYNEQFF. CDR3 DNA: TGTGCCAGCAGTTTGGAGGGCAGCTCCTACAATGAGCAGTTCTTC.

The chain is built from TRBV13 and TRBJ2-7, with D perhaps TRBD2 (6 bases). CDR1 and CDR2 (germline): PRHDT, FYEKMQ (reference sequence). V was clipped by 1 base and J by 5 bases, with 15 bases between them. This CDR3 contains 15 residues. Written as DNA, the CDR3 is TGTGCCAGCAGCTTAGTGCCGGGGGAGTTCGACGAGCAGTACTTC. It yields the protein CASSLVPGEFDEQYF.

The chain is built from TRBV19 and TRBJ1-4, with a possible D match to TRBD1 (6 bases). V dropped 5 bases and J dropped 5 bases, with 15 bases sitting between them. Germline V gives CDR1 LNHDA, CDR2 SQIVND (reference sequence). The CDR3 runs to 15 residues. CDR3 loop: CASSPRWDKNEKLFF. The CDR3 region has the DNA TGTGCCAGTAGTCCTAGATGGGACAAAAATGAAAAACTGTTTTTT.

This chain connects TRBV29-1 to TRBJ1-4; D perhaps matches TRBD1 (6 bases). The CDR3 spans 12 residues. Trimming took off 3 bases at V and 8 bases at J, with 10 bases between the two ends. Germline values: CDR1 SQVTM, CDR2 ANQGSEA. For the CDR3, the DNA is TGCAGCGTTGACAGGGGTGGGGAAAAACTGTTTTTT. Its translation: CSVDRGGEKLFF.

V gene TRBV5-1 combines with J gene TRBJ1-1; 7 bases fit TRBD1. The ends lost 5 bases at V and 2 bases at J; junction bases unmatched: 6. Germline loops: CDR1 SGHRS, CDR2 YFSETQ. The CDR3 consists of 14 residues. The CDR3: CASSPGTDNTEAFF. CDR3 sequence (DNA): TGCGCCAGCAGTCCCGGGACAGACAACACTGAAGCTTTCTTT.

The genes are TRBV6-1 and TRBJ2-6; D ambiguous. Per the germline V gene, CDR1 is MNHNS and CDR2 is SASEGT. There are 15 residues in the CDR3. The ends were cut back, 4 bases at V and 0 bases at J, with 7 bases in the middle. CDR3 coding DNA: TGTGCCAGCAGTGCCGCGCACTCTGGGGCCAACGTCCTGACTTTC. This translates into CASSAAHSGANVLTF.

The chain has TRBV29-1 and TRBJ2-1; the D gene is possibly TRBD1 (6 bases). Between the trimmed V and J ends, which lost 7 bases and 0 bases, there was a span of 13 bases. This CDR3 has 14 residues. CDR1 is SQVTM and CDR2 is ANQGSEA in the germline V gene. The chain's CDR3 is CSAHRDPSYNEQFF. CDR3 in DNA: TGCAGCGCTCACAGGGACCCCTCCTACAATGAGCAGTTCTTC.

This chain connects TRBV6-5 to TRBJ2-7; no clear D gene. V lost 6 bases and J 2 bases, leaving 11 bases between the germline ends. CDR3 length: 13 amino acids. Germline CDR1 reads MNHEY; CDR2 reads SVGAGI. The CDR3 DNA is TGTGCCAGCAGCTATAGCAGCCCCTACGAGCAGTACTTC. It specifies CASSYSSPYEQYF.

The V call is TRBV28, the J call TRBJ2-1; a possible D gene is TRBD2 (6 bases). The V gene's germline CDR1 is MDHEN and CDR2 SYDVKM. This CDR3 is built from 16 residues. Trimming took 5 bases from V and 0 from J, leaving 14 bases between them. DNA of the CDR3: TGTGCCAGCAGTCATAGCGGAGCAGGCTCCTACAATGAGCAGTTCTTC. Protein: CASSHSGAGSYNEQFF.

The chain has TRBV25-1 and TRBJ1-4; D is ambiguous. Per the germline V gene, CDR1 is MGHDK and CDR2 is SYGVNS. Deletions cut 7 bases from V and 7 bases from J, with 13 bases between. The CDR3 totals 13 residues. The CDR3, as DNA: TGTGCCAGCAACGCCCAAGAGGGTGAAAAACTGTTTTTT. Translation: CASNAQEGEKLFF.

This chain connects TRBV4-1 to TRBJ2-7; 10 nucleotides line up with TRBD1. Trimming at V came to 0 bases and at J to 4 bases, leaving 3 bases not matched to a gene. The CDR3 consists of 15 residues. Germline V gene lookup returns CDR1 MGHRA and CDR2 YSYEKL. CDR3 nucleotide sequence: TGCGCCAGCAGCCAAGAGGGGACAGGGGCGTACGAGCAGTACTTC. This codes for CASSQEGTGAYEQYF.

The chain is built from TRBV9 and TRBJ2-2; TRBD2 agrees at 9 bases. Looked up from germline, CDR1 is SGDLS and CDR2 is YYNGEE. V shed 1 base, J shed 6 bases, and the junction held 7 bases outside the gene matches. The CDR3 totals 16 residues. DNA of the CDR3: TGTGCCAGCAGCGTAATTGGCGGGGGGGCCTCCGGGGAGCTGTTTTTT. It codes for CASSVIGGGASGELFF.

CDR3 in amino acids: CASSITGGVGEAFF. CDR3 bases: TGTGCCAGCAGTATTACAGGGGGCGTGGGTGAAGCTTTCTTT. The rearrangement uses TRBV7-8 and TRBJ1-1; TRBD1 matches at 9 bases. J was trimmed by 7 bases and V by 6 bases; bases with no gene match: 9. Germline V lookup: CDR1 SGHVS, CDR2 FQNEAQ. The CDR3 sequence is 14 residues long.